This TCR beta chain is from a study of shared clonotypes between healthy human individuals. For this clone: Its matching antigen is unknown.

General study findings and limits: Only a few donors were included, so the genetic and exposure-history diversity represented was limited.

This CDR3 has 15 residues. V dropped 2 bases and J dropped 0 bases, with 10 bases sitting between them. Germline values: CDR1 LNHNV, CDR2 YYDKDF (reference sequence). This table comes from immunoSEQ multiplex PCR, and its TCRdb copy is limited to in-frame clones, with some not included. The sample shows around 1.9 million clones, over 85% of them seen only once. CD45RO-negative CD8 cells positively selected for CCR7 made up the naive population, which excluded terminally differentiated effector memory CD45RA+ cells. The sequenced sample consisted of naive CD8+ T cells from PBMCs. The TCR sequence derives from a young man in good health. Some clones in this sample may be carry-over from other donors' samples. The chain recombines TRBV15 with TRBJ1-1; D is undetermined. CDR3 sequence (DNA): TGTGCCACCAGCAGACGGACGGATATGAACACTGAAGCTTTCTTT. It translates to CATSRRTDMNTEAFF. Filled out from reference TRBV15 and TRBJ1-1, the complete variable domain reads DAMVIQNPRYQVTQFGKPVTLSCSQTLNHNVMYWYQQKSSQAPKLLFHYYDKDFNNEADTPDNFQSRRPNTSFCFLDIRSPGLGDTAMYLCATSRRTDMNTEAFFGQGTRLTVV.